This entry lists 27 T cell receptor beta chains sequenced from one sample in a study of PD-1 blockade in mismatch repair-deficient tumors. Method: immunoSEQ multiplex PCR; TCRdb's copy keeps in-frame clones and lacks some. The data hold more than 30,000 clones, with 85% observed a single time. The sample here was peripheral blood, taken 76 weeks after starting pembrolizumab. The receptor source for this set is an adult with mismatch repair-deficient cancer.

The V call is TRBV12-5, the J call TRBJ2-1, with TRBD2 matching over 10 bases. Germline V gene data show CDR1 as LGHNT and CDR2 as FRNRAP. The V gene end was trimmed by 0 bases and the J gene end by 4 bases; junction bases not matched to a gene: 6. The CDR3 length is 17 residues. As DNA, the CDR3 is TGTGCTAGTGGTTTGGTACCCCAGCGGGAGGGGTACAATGAGCAGTTCTTC. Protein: CASGLVPQREGYNEQFF.

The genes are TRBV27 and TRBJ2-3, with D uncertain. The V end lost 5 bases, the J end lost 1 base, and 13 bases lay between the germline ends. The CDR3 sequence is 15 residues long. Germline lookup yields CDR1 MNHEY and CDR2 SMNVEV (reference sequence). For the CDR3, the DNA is TGTGCCAGCAGTCGCCAGTCAATGGGCACAGATACGCAGTATTTT. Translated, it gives CASSRQSMGTDTQYF.

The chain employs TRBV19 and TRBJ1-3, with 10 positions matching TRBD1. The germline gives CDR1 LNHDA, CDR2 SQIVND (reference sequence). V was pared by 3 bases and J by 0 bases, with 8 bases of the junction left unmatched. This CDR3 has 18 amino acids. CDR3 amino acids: CASSMLPGQGSSGNTIYF. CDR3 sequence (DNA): TGTGCCAGTAGTATGTTACCGGGACAGGGGAGCTCTGGAAACACCATATATTTT.

The CDR3 DNA is TGTGCCAGCAGCCCGACCCCGACCGTGTATACGCAGTATTTT. As protein: CASSPTPTVYTQYF. The chain is built from TRBV5-6 and TRBJ2-3; D gene unclear. Germline V lookup: CDR1 SGHDT, CDR2 YYEEEE. V was pared by 4 bases and J by 7 bases, with 16 bases between. There are 14 residues in the CDR3.

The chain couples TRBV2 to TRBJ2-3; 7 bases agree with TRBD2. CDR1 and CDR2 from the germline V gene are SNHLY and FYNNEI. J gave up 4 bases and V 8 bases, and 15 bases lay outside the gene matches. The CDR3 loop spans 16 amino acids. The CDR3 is CASSKSSGNLADTQYF. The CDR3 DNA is TGTGCCAGCTCGAAGTCAAGCGGGAATCTCGCAGATACGCAGTATTTT.

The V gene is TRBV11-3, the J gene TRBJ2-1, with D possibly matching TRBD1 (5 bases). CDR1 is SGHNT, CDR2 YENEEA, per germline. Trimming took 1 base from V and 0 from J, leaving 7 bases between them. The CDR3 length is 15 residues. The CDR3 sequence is CASSLGGLSYNEQFF. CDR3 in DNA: TGTGCCAGCAGCTTAGGGGGCCTCTCCTACAATGAGCAGTTCTTC.

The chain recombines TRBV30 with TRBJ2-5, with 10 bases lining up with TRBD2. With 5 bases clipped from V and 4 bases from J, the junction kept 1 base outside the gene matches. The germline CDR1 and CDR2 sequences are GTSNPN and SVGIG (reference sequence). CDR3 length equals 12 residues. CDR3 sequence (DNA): TGTGCCTGGGAGCGGGAGGGAGAGACCCAGTACTTC. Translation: CAWEREGETQYF.

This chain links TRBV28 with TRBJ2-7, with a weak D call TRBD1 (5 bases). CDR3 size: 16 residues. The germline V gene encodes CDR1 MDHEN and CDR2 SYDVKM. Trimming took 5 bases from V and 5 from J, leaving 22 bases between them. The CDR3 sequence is CASSQITGPQGHEQYF. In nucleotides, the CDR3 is TGTGCCAGCAGTCAGATAACCGGGCCCCAGGGTCACGAGCAGTACTTC.

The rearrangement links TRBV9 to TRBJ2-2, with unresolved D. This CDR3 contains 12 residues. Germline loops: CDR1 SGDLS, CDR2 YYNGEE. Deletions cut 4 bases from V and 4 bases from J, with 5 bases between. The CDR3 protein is CASSSRTGELFF. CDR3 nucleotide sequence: TGTGCCAGCAGCTCACGCACCGGGGAGCTGTTTTTT. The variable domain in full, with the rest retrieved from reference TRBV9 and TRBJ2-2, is DSGVTQTPKHLITATGQRVTLRCSPRSGDLSVYWYQQSLDQGLQFLIQYYNGEERAKGNILERFSAQQFPDLHSELNLSSLELGDSALYFCASSSRTGELFFGEGSRLTVL.

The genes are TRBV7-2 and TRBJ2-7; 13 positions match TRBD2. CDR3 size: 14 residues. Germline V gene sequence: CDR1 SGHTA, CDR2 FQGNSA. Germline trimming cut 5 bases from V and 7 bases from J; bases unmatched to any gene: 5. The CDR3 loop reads CASSIGTSGTEQYF. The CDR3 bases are TGTGCCAGCAGCATCGGGACTAGCGGGACAGAGCAGTACTTC.

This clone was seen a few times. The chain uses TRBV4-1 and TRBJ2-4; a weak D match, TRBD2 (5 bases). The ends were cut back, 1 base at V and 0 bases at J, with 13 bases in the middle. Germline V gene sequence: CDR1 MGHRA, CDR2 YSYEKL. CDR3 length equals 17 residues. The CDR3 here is CASSQGPAELAKNIQYF. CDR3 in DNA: TGCGCCAGCAGCCAAGGCCCAGCGGAACTAGCCAAAAACATTCAGTACTTC.

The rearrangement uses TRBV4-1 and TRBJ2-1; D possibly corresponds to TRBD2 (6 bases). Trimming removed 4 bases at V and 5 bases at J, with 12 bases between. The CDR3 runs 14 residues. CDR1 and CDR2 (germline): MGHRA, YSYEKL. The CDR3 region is CASSPPGLNNEQFF. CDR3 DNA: TGCGCCAGCAGCCCCCCGGGACTCAACAATGAGCAGTTCTTC.

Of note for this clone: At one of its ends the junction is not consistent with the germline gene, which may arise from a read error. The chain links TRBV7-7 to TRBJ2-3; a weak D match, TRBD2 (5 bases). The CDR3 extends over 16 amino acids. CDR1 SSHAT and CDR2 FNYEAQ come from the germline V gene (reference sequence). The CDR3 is CASSAGLAPSTDTQYF. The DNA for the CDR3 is TGTGCTAGCAGCGCCGGATTAGCGCCTAGCACAGATACGCAGTATTTT. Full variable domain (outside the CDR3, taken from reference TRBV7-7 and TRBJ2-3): GAGVSQSPRYKVTKRGQDVTLRCDPISSHATLYWYQQALGQGPEFLTYFNYEAQPDKSGLPSDRFSAERPEGSISTLTIQRTEQRDSAMYRCASSAGLAPSTDTQYFGPGTRLTVL.

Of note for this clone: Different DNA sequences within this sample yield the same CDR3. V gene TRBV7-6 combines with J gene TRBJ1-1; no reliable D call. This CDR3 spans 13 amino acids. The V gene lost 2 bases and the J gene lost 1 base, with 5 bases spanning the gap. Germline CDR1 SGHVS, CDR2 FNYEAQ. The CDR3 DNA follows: TGTGCCAGCAGCTTAAGCCAGAACACTGAAGCTTTCTTT. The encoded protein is CASSLSQNTEAFF.

The CDR3 nucleotides read TGTGCCAGCAGCTTAGGTGGCGGGGGTCGCAATGAGCAGTTCTTC. Protein product: CASSLGGGGRNEQFF. V and J are TRBV11-1 and TRBJ2-1, with 7 bases aligning to TRBD2. Germline loops: CDR1 SGHAT, CDR2 FQDESV (reference sequence). CDR3 length equals 15 residues. The V gene end was trimmed by 1 base and the J gene end by 6 bases; junction bases not matched to a gene: 6.

In nucleotides, the CDR3 is TGTGCCAGCAGTGAACAGGTCAAACGCCCAATAAGCGAAGCTTTCTTT. It specifies CASSEQVKRPISEAFF. This chain uses TRBV6-1 with TRBJ1-1; no reliable D call. Germline CDR1 reads MNHNS; CDR2 reads SASEGT. Trimming cost V 2 bases and J 8 bases, with 21 bases left between them. This CDR3 is built from 16 residues.

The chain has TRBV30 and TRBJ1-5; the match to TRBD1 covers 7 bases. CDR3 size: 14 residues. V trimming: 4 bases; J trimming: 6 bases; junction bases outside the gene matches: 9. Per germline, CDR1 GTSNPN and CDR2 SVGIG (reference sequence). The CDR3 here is CAWKQGKEAQPQHF. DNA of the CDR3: TGTGCCTGGAAACAGGGGAAAGAGGCTCAGCCCCAGCATTTT.

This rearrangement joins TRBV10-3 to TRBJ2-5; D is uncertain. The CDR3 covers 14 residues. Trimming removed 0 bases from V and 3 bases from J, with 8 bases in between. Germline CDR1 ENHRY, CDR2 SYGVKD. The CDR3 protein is CAISESYREETQYF. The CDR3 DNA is TGTGCCATCAGTGAGTCTTACAGAGAAGAGACCCAGTACTTC.

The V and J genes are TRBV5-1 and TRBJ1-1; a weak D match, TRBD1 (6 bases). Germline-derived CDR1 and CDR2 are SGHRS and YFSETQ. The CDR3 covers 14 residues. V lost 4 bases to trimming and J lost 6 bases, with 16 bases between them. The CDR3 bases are TGCGCCAGCAGCCAAGACGCAGGGGCGCCTGAAGCTTTCTTT. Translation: CASSQDAGAPEAFF.

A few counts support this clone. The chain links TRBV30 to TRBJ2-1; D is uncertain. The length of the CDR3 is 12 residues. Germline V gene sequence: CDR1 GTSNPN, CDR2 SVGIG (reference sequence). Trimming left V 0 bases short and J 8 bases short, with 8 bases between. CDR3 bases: TGTGCCTGGAGTGTTTTGTGGGATGAGCAGTTCTTC. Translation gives CAWSVLWDEQFF.

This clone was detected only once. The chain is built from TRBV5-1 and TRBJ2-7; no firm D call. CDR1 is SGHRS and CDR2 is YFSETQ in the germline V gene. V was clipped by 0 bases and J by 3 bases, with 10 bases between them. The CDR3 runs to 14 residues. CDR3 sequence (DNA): TGCGCCAGCAGCTTGGACACAAGATTCTACGAGCAGTACTTC. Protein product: CASSLDTRFYEQYF.

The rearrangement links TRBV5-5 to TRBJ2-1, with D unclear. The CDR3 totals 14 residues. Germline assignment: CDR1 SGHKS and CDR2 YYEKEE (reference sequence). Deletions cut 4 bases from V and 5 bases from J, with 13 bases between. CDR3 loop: CASSTVLGNNEQFF. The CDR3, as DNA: TGTGCCAGCAGCACCGTCCTAGGAAACAATGAGCAGTTCTTC.

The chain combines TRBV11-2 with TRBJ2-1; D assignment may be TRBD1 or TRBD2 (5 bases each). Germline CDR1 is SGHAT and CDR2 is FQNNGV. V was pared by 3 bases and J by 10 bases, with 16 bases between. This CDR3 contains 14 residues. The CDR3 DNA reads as TGTGCCAGCAGCTTCCGGGACGTAGCGCCCGAGCAGTTCTTC. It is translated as CASSFRDVAPEQFF.

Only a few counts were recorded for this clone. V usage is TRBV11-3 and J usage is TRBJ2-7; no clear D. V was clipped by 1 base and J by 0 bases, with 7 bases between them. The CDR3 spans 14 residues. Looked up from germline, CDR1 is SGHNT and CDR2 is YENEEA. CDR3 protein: CASSLAWTSYEQYF. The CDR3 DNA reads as TGTGCCAGCAGCTTAGCGTGGACCTCCTACGAGCAGTACTTC.

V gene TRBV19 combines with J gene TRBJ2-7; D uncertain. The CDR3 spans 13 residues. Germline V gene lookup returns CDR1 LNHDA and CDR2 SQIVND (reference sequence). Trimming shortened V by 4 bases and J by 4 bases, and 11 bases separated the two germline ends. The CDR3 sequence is CASSTSGQYEQYF. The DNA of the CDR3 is TGTGCCAGTAGTACCTCTGGGCAGTACGAGCAGTACTTC.

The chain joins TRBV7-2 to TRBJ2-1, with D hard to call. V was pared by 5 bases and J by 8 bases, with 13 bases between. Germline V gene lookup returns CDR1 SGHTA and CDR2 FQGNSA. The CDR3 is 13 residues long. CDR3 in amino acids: CASSSPAMHEQFF. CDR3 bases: TGTGCCAGCAGCAGCCCCGCTATGCATGAGCAGTTCTTC.

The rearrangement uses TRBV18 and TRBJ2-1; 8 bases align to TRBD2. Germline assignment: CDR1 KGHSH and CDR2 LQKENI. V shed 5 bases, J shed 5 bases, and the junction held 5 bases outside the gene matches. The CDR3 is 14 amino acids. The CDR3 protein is CASSAGGSNNEQFF. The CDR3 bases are TGTGCCAGCTCAGCGGGAGGATCCAACAATGAGCAGTTCTTC.